This T cell receptor beta chain was found in a study of response to subunit inactivated influenza vaccine. TCRdb redid the calling of the RT-PCR reads with MiXCR, one entry per CDR3 protein. Among some 200,000 distinct CDR3 sequences listed, less than 15% were seen once. This clonotype was counted at least ten times. The V gene lost 1 base and the J gene lost 2 bases, with 11 bases spanning the gap. The length of the CDR3 is 16 residues. CDR1 is SEHNR and CDR2 is FQNEAQ in the germline V gene (reference sequence). The data were also submitted as part of a second study, on T cells expressing NK-cell markers. Per that paper: It was by 5'RACE template switching with UMIs that TCR beta cDNA was made. Just one sequenced donor of eight was HCMV-seronegative, while seven were seropositive. Several experiments confined sorting to alpha-beta TCR T cells with an anti-gamma-delta TCR antibody. The study found dominant NKG2C+ clonotypes at about 1.0-7.5% of CD8+ T cells in about six donors.

The sequence came from a man aged 50-59 years who received an inactivated influenza vaccine. The chain has TRBV7-9 and TRBJ2-2, with D possibly matching TRBD2 (5 bases). This specimen consisted of CD8+ T cells sorted from PBMCs, obtained 11 to 12 days after vaccination. The CDR3 protein is CASSLVGVRNTGELFF. The CDR3 nucleotides read TGTGCCAGCAGCTTAGTCGGGGTCAGAAACACCGGGGAGCTGTTTTTT.